This TCR beta chain is from a study of brain T cells in children with intractable seizures. Study findings and constraints: Only CDR3 sequence similarity suggested viral specificity, without known HCMV serostatus.

Time point given: blood from clinic visit 5 months post-surgery; TSC patient then seizure free. Surgery cases with the highest brain T cell transcript signatures were chosen for sequencing. Data came from immunoSEQ multiplex PCR; TCRdb stores just in-frame clones and leaves some out. This sample has 340,000 or so clones, with 93% found just once. CDR3 length: 15 amino acids. V was pared by 4 bases and J by 2 bases, with 13 bases between. Germline CDR1 MGHRA, CDR2 YSYEKL. In regard to this clone: Its antigen remains unknown.

Sequencing used peripheral blood, obtained approximately 5 months after surgery. The V gene is TRBV4-1, the J gene TRBJ2-3, with D possibly being TRBD2 (6 bases). The receptor was isolated from a boy less than two years old with tuberous sclerosis and intractable seizures. As DNA, the CDR3 is TGCGCCAGCAGCCCAGGAGGGGTCATCACAGATACGCAGTATTTT. Encoded protein: CASSPGGVITDTQYF.